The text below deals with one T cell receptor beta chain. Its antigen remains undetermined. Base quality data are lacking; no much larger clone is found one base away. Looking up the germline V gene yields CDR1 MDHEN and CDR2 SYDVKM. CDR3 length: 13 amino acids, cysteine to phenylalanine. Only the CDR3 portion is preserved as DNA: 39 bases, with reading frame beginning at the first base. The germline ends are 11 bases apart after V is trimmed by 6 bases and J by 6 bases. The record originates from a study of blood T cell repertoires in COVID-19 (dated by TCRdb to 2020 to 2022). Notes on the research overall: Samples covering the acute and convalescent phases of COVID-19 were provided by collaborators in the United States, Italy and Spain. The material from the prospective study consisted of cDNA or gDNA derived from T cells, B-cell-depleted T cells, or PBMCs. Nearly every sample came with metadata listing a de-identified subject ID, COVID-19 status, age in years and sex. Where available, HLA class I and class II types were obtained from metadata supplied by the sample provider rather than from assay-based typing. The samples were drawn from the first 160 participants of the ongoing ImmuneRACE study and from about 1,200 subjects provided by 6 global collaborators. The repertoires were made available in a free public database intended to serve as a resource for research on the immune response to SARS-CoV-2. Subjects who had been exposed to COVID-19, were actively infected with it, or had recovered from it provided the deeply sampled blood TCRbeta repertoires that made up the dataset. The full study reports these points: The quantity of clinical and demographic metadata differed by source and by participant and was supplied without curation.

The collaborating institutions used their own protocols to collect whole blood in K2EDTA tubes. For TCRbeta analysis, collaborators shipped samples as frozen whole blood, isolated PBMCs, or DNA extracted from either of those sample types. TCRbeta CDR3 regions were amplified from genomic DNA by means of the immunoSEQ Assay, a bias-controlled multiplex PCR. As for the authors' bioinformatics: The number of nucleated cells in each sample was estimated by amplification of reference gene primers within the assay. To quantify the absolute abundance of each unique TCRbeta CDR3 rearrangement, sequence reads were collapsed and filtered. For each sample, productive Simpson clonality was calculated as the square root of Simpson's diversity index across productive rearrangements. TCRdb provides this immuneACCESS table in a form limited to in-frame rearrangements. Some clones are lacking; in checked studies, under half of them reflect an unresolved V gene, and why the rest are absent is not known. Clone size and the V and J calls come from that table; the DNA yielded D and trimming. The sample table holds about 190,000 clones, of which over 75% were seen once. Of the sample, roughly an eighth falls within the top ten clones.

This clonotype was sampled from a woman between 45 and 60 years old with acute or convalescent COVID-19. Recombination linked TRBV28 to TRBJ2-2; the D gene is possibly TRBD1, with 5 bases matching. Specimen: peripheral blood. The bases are TGTGCCAGCAGGTCCCCAGGGTCCGGGGAGCTGTTTTTT. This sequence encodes CASRSPGSGELFF. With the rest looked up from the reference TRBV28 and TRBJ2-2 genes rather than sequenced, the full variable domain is DVKVTQSSRYLVKRTGEKVFLECVQDMDHENMFWYRQDPGLGLRLIYFSYDVKMKEKGDIPEGYSVSREKKERFSLILESASTNQTSMYLCASRSPGSGELFFGEGSRLTVL.